This T cell receptor (beta chain) comes out of a study of response to subunit inactivated influenza vaccine. Findings of the study overall: A suggestion made by the authors is that each seasonal influenza vaccination recruits few new T cells.

Only a few counts were recorded for this clonotype. Antigen: not known. CDR1 is MDHEN, CDR2 SYDVKM, per germline. The CDR3 is 14 residues long. J gave up 3 bases and V 6 bases, and 3 bases lay outside the gene matches. TCRdb independently ran MiXCR on the RT-PCR reads; one entry per CDR3 protein. The table has approximately 680,000 distinct CDR3 sequences, 15% to 17% seen once. This specimen was PBMCs from blood, taken less than 13 days after vaccination. This clonotype was obtained from a middle-aged man who received an inactivated influenza vaccine. This chain uses TRBV28 with TRBJ1-5, with 9 bases lining up with TRBD1. Here the CDR3 DNA reads TGTGCCAGCAGGGGGACAGGGTCCAATCAGCCCCAGCATTTT. Amino acids: CASRGTGSNQPQHF.